This T cell receptor beta chain was retrieved from a study of blood T cell repertoires in COVID-19. The wider study: Acute and convalescent COVID-19 specimens originated in the United States, Italy and Spain. PBMCs, B-cell-depleted T cells, or T cells were the source of the cDNA or gDNA that made up the material.

Under the authors' procedure: Counts of nucleated cells, estimated from reference gene primer amplification, were obtained. Produced via immunoSEQ multiplex PCR; TCRdb's table is partial and in-frame only. Clone size and the V and J calls come from that table; the DNA yielded D and trimming. There are about 50,000 clones in the sample; just over 85% occur only once, and 14% lies in the top ten. This CDR3 region has 15 residues. The germline V and J ends were trimmed by 2 bases and 4 bases, with 13 bases remaining between them. Per germline, CDR1 SGDLS and CDR2 YYNGEE. The sequenced sample was peripheral blood. This sequence originates from a man between 65 and 80 years old with acute or convalescent COVID-19. The chain combines TRBV9 with TRBJ2-1; D perhaps matches TRBD2 (5 bases). CDR3 residues: CASSVNNGNYNEQFF. CDR3 DNA: TGTGCCAGCAGCGTTAACAACGGGAATTACAATGAGCAGTTCTTC.